This section outlines one TCR beta chain sequence together with its context. The germline V gene encodes CDR1 MNHEY and CDR2 SMNVEV (reference sequence). The CDR3 contains 13 residues. V was shortened by 6 bases and J by 9 bases, with 12 bases between the two germline ends. The data were taken from a study of T cell changes during pregnancy in multiple sclerosis. Profiled with immunoSEQ multiplex PCR; TCRdb holds only in-frame clones, not every one. There are approximately 100,000 clones in the sample; 80% to 95% occur only once, and 4.3% lies in the top ten. Sequencing was performed on peripheral blood, taken in the first trimester of pregnancy. The TCR was taken from a female donor with multiple sclerosis, enrolled in a pregnancy study. The chain combines TRBV27 with TRBJ1-6, with D hard to call. The chain's CDR3 is CASSSTPISPLHF. CDR3 in DNA: TGTGCCAGCAGCTCAACTCCAATTTCACCCCTCCACTTT.